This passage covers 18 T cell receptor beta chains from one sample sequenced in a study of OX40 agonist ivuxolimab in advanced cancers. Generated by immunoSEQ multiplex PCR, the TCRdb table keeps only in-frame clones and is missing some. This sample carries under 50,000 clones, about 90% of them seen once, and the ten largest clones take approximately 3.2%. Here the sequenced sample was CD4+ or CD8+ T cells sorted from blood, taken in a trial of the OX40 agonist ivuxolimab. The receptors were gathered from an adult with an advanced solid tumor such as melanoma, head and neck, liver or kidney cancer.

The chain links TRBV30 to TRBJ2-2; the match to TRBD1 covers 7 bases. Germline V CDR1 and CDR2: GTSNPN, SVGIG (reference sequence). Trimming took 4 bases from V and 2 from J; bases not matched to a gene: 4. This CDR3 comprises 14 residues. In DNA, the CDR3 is TGTGCCTGGAAGAGACAGGGAAACACCGGGGAGCTGTTTTTT. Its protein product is CAWKRQGNTGELFF. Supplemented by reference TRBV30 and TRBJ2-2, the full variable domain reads SQTIHQWPATLVQPVGSPLSLECTVEGTSNPNLYWYRQAAGRGLQLLFYSVGIGQISSEVPQNLSASRPQDRQFILSSKKLLLSDSGFYLCAWKRQGNTGELFFGEGSRLTVL.

The DNA for the CDR3 is TGCAGCGTGGGGACGATTAGCGGGAGGACAGATACGCAGTATTTT. It encodes CSVGTISGRTDTQYF. The V call is TRBV29-1, the J call TRBJ2-3; 10 nucleotides line up with TRBD2. The germline CDR1 and CDR2 sequences are SQVTM and ANQGSEA. There are 15 residues in the CDR3. Germline trimming cut 6 bases from V and 3 bases from J; bases unmatched to any gene: 9.

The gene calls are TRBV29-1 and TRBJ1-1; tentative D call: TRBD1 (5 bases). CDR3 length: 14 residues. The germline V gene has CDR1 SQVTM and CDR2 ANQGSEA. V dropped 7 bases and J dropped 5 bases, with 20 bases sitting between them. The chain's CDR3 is CSALDTAGYTEAFF. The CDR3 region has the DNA TGCAGCGCCCTGGACACGGCGGGGTATACTGAAGCTTTCTTT. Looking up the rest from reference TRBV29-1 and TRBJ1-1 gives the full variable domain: SAVISQKPSRDICQRGTSLTIQCQVDSQVTMMFWYRQQPGQSLTLIATANQGSEATYESGFVIDKFPISRPNLTFSTLTVSNMSPEDSSIYLCSALDTAGYTEAFFGQGTRLTVV.

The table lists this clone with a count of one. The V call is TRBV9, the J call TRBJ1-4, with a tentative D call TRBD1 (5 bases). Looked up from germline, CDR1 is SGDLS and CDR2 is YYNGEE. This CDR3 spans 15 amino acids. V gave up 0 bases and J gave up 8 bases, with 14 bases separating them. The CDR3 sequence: CASSVAGATREKLFF. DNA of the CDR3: TGTGCCAGCAGCGTAGCTGGGGCTACCAGGGAAAAACTGTTTTTT.

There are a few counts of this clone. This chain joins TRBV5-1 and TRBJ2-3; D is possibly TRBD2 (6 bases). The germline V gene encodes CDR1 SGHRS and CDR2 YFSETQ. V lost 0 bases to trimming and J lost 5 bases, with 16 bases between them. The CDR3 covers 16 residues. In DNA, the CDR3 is TGCGCCAGCAGCTTGGAGGGTAGCGGACAAATAGATACGCAGTATTTT. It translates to CASSLEGSGQIDTQYF.

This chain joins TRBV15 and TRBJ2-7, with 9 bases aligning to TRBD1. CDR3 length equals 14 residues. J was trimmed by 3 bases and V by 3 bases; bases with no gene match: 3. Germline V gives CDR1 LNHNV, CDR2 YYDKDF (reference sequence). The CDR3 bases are TGTGCCACCAGCAGGACAGGGGGAGGCTACGAGCAGTACTTC. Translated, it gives CATSRTGGGYEQYF.

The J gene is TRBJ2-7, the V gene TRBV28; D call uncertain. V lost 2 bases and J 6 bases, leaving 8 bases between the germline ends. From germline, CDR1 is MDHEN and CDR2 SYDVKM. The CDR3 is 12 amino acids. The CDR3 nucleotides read TGTGCCAGCAGTTTACCCCGATTCGAGCAGTACTTC. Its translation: CASSLPRFEQYF.

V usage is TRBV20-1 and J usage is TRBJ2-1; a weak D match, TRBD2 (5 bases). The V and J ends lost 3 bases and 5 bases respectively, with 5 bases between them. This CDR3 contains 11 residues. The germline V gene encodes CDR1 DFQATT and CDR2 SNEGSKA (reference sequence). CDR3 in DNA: TGCAGTGCTAGCGGGAACAATGAGCAGTTCTTC. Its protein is CSASGNNEQFF.

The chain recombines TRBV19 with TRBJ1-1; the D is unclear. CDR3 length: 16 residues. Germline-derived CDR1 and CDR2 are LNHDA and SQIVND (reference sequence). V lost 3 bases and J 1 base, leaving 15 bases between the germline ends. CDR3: CASSMSGSGPNTEAFF. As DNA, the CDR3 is TGTGCCAGTAGTATGAGTGGCTCAGGACCGAACACTGAAGCTTTCTTT.

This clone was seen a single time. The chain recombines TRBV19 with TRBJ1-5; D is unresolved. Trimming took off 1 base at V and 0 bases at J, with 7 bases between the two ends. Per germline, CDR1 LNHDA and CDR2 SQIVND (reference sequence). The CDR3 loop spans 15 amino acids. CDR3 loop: CASSIGPLSNQPQHF. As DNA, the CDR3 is TGTGCCAGTAGTATAGGGCCGCTTAGCAATCAGCCCCAGCATTTT.

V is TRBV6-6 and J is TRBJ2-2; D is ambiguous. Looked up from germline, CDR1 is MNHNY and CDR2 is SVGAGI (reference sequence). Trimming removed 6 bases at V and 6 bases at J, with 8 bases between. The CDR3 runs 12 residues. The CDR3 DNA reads TGTGCCAGCAGCCAATCCTCCGGGGAGCTGTTTTTT. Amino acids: CASSQSSGELFF.

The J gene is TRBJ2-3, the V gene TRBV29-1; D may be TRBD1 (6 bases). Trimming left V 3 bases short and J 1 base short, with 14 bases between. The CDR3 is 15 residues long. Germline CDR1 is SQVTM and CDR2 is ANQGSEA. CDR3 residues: CSVEGARGGTDTQYF. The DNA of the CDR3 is TGCAGCGTTGAGGGGGCCAGGGGAGGCACAGATACGCAGTATTTT.

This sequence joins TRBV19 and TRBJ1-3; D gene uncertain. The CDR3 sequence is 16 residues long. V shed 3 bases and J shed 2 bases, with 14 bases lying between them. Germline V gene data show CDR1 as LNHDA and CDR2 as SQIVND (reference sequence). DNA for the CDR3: TGTGCCAGTAGTATGGCGTCTTCGACGCCTGGAAACACCATATATTTT. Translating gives CASSMASSTPGNTIYF.

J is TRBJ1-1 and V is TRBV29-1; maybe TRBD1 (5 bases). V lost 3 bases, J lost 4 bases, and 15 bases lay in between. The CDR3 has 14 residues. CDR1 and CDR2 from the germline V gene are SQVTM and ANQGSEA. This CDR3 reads CSVDLTGGSTEAFF. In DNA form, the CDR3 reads TGCAGCGTTGACTTAACGGGGGGTTCCACTGAAGCTTTCTTT.

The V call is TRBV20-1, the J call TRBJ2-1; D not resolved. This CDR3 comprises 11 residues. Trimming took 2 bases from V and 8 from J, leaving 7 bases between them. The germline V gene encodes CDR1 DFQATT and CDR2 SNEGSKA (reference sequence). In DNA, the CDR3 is TGCAGTGCTAGACCCAGCTATGAGCAGTTCTTC. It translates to CSARPSYEQFF.

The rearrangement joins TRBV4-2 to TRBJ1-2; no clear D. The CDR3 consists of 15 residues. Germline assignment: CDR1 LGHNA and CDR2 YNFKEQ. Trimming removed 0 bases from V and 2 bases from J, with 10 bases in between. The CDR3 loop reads CASSQEQNVNYGYTF. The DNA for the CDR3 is TGTGCCAGCAGCCAAGAACAGAACGTGAACTATGGCTACACCTTC.

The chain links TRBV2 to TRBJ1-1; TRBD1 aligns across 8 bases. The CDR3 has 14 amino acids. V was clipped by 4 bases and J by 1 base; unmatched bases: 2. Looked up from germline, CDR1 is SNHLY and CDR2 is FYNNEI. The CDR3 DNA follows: TGTGCCAGCAGTGGCCAGGGGGCGAACACTGAAGCTTTCTTT. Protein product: CASSGQGANTEAFF.

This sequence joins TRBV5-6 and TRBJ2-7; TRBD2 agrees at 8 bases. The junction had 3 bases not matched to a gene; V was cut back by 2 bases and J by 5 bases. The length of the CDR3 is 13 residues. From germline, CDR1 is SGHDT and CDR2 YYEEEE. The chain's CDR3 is CASSFGTRNEQYF. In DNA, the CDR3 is TGTGCCAGCAGCTTCGGGACTAGGAACGAGCAGTACTTC.